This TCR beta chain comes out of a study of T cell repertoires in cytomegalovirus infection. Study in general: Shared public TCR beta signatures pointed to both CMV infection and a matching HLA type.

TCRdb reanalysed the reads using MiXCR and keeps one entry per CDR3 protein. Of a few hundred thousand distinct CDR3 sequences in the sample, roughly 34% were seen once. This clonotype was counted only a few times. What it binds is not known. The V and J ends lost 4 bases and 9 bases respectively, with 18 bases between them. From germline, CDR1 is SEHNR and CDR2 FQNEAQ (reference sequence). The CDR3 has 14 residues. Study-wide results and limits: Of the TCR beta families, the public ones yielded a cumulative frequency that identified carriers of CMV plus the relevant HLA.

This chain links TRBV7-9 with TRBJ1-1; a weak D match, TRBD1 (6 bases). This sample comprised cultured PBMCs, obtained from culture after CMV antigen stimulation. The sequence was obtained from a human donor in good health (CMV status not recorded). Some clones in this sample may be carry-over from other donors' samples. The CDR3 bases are TGTGCCAGCAGCTCGTACTTGGACAGAAAGCAAGCTTTCTTT. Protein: CASSSYLDRKQAFF.